This TCR beta chain came from a study of early T cells in non-severe SARS-CoV-2 infection. Study-level background: The study sequenced bulk RNA from unsorted whole blood, with chains unpaired.

V was pared by 4 bases and J by 5 bases, with 2 bases of the junction left unmatched. Per germline, CDR1 SGHRS and CDR2 YFSETQ. The length of the CDR3 is 14 residues. This clonotype came up many times. Individually, cDNA molecules had unique molecular identifiers attached to them. In TCRdb, the 5' RACE reads were re-called with MiXCR into one record per CDR3 protein. This repertoire shows about 50,000 distinct CDR3 sequences, almost 5.5% found once; its top ten account for roughly 5.2%. Material: whole blood, obtained at baseline. The sequence came from an adult who was a healthcare worker with PCR-confirmed SARS-CoV-2 infection or an uninfected control (not recorded which). V usage is TRBV5-1 and J usage is TRBJ1-5; the match to TRBD1 covers 11 bases. The CDR3 region has the DNA TGCGCCAGCAGCGTGGGACAGGGGGATCAGCCCCAGCATTTT. This translates into CASSVGQGDQPQHF.